The next 26 T cell receptor delta chains were all read from a single sample in a study of γδ T cells in repeated Plasmodium falciparum infection. Flow sorting of PBMC yielded separate Vgamma9/Vdelta2+ and Vdelta2-negative gammadelta T cell populations for bulk repertoire analysis. TCRdb re-processed the multiplex PCR reads using CATT. The sample shows over 90,000 delta-chain clones, more than 0.85% of them seen only once. Input material: gamma-delta T cells from blood. These receptors were taken from a pool of human donors (malaria-infected and uninfected, not separated).

This clone was picked up a small number of times. This likely reflects a read error, since a far larger clone is one base away. Distinct nucleotide sequences in the sample also encode this CDR3. The V and J genes are TRDV2 and TRDJ1; D uncertain. The J gene is not listed in TCRdb, so it was assigned here from a DNA match to germline. The CDR3 is made up of 19 amino acids. Germline assignment: CDR1 GEAIGNYY and CDR2 EKD. The ends were cut back, 4 bases at V and 0 bases at J, with 26 bases in the middle. For the CDR3, the DNA is TGTGCCTGTGATGCCCTGCAGGATGGATTTGGAAGTAACACCGATAAACTCATCTTT. As protein: CACDALQDGFGSNTDKLIF.

This clone has more than one count but fewer than ten. TCRdb's protein, taken from a much larger clone, differs from this DNA's translation at residue 12, likely owing to a read error; the protein displayed comes from the DNA. The rearrangement joins TRDV1 to TRDJ1; 7 nucleotides agree with TRDD3. V lost 0 bases, J lost 1 base, and 20 bases stayed unmatched. CDR1 is TSWWSYY, CDR2 QGS, per germline. There are 21 residues in the CDR3. The CDR3 protein is CALGELRTYNRAGGCTDKLIF. CDR3 nucleotides: TGTGCTCTTGGGGAACTAAGGACCTACAACCGAGCTGGGGGTTGCACCGATAAACTCATCTTT.

To note about this clone: A far larger clone is off by one base, so a read error is likely. Other DNA sequences within the sample encode an identical CDR3. CDR3 sequence (DNA): TGTGCTCTTGGGGACGGAAAATTAACTCCCGGCGTTAACCTCGATAAACTCATCTTT. It specifies CALGDGKLTPGVNLDKLIF. The genes are TRDV1 and TRDJ1; D uncertain. The J gene, not given by TCRdb, was assigned here from a germline match of the nucleotide sequence. The V end was cut by 3 bases, the J end by 4 bases, with 27 bases between. The CDR3 length is 19 residues. Germline CDR1 and CDR2: TSWWSYY and QGS.

Comment on this clone: A far larger clone is just one base off, so this is likely a read error. The same CDR3 also results from other DNA sequences found in this sample. V is TRDV2 and J is TRDJ1; D is uncertain. As TCRdb names no J gene, one was assigned here on the basis of a DNA match to germline. CDR3 size: 13 residues. CDR1 is GEAIGNYY, CDR2 EKD, per germline. The CDR3 coding sequence is TGTGCTTGTGACACCGGACGACCCGATAAACTCATCTTT. It is translated as CACDTGRPDKLIF.

In its sample, this clone was seen a few times. The protein TCRdb gives is from a much larger clone and does not agree with this DNA's translation at residue 13, likely a read error; the protein shown here comes from the DNA. The chain is built from TRDV1 and TRDJ1; 9 bases fit TRDD3. Matching the DNA to germline supplied the J gene, which TCRdb does not give. V lost 0 bases, J lost 2 bases, and 13 bases stayed unmatched. The CDR3 is made up of 19 amino acids. Looked up from germline, CDR1 is TSWWSYY and CDR2 is QGS. The CDR3 coding sequence is TGTGCTCTTGGGGAACTAGACCTAATTCTACTGGGGGAGACCGATAAACTCATCTTT. This translates into CALGELDLILLGETDKLIF.

A word on this clone: A read error is likely here: a far larger clone is one base away. The same CDR3 can be traced to other DNA sequences in this sample. V usage is TRDV2 and J usage is TRDJ3; 10 nucleotides agree with TRDD3. The J gene is absent in TCRdb and was assigned here via DNA matching to germline. The CDR3 loop spans 24 amino acids. Germline CDR1 reads GEAIGNYY; CDR2 reads EKD. Trimming cost V 0 bases and J 0 bases; bases outside gene matches: 19. CDR3 nucleotides: TGTGCCTGTGACACCTTCGCGAAAGACGACTCTTACTGGGGGATCTCCTGGGACACCCGACAGATGTTTTTC. It codes for CACDTFAKDDSYWGISWDTRQMFF.

This clone showed up many times. The chain carries TRDV1 and TRDJ1; TRDD3 matches at 12 bases. V lost 8 bases, J lost 8 bases, and 15 bases stayed unmatched. This CDR3 is 16 amino acids long. Germline CDR1 TSWWSYY, CDR2 QGS. CDR3 amino acids: CALTIPTYWGIPKLIF. In DNA, the CDR3 is TGTGCTCTTACAATTCCTACCTACTGGGGGATACCAAAACTCATCTTT.

The table lists this clone with a few counts. TCRdb lists the protein of a much larger clone for this DNA, which differs at residue 4, so this is likely a read error; the protein given here is translated from the DNA itself. CDR3: CACGKILGDSWDTRQMFF. The CDR3 coding sequence is TGTGCCTGTGGCAAAATACTGGGGGACTCCTGGGACACCCGACAGATGTTTTTC. The chain recombines TRDV2 with TRDJ3; TRDD3 matches at 9 bases. The J gene is not listed in TCRdb, so it was assigned here from a DNA match to germline. V trimming: 5 bases; J trimming: 0 bases; junction bases outside the gene matches: 7. Per germline, CDR1 GEAIGNYY and CDR2 EKD. The CDR3 spans 18 residues.

This clone was seen repeatedly, ten times or more. TCRdb shows a much larger clone's protein in place of this DNA's translation, and the two differ at residue 10, likely through a read error; the protein shown is translated from the DNA. The chain uses TRDV2 and TRDJ1; TRDD3 agrees at 8 bases. The J gene, missing from TCRdb, was assigned here through DNA to germline matching. Germline values: CDR1 GEAIGNYY, CDR2 EKD. V lost 1 base, J lost 0 bases, and 12 bases stayed unmatched. The CDR3 runs 18 residues. The CDR3 protein is CACDTGYWGVRNTDKLIF. The DNA of the CDR3 is TGTGCCTGTGACACTGGGTACTGGGGGGTACGGAACACCGATAAACTCATCTTT.

Comment on this clone: The protein recorded in TCRdb matches a much larger clone and deviates from this DNA's translation at residue 12, suggesting a read error; the protein here is obtained by translating the DNA. The V gene is TRDV1; the J gene was not called. This CDR3 comprises 13 residues. Germline V gene sequence: CDR1 TSWWSYY, CDR2 QGS. The CDR3 DNA sequence: TGTGCTCTTGGGGTCATTTCCTTTAGTAAACTCACCTTT. It translates to CALGVISFSKLTF.

This clone came up many times. A much larger clone differs from this one at a single base, so this may be a read error. This chain links TRDV2 with TRDJ1; 10 nucleotides align to TRDD3. The length of the CDR3 is 15 residues. Germline V gene data show CDR1 as GEAIGNYY and CDR2 as EKD. Trimming cost V 3 bases and J 0 bases; bases outside gene matches: 3. The CDR3 DNA reads TGTGCCTGTGACGTACTGGGGGATTACACCGATAAACTCATCTTT. Translating it yields CACDVLGDYTDKLIF.

About this clone: The protein given by TCRdb reflects a much larger clone and differs at residue 12 from this DNA's translation, likely from a read error; the protein shown is the DNA's translation. The V call is TRDV3, the J call TRDJ1; 10 nucleotides line up with TRDD3. Germline-derived CDR1 and CDR2 are TVYSNPD and GDNSRS (reference sequence). Trimming took 2 bases from V and 5 from J; bases not matched to a gene: 20. The CDR3 is made up of 18 amino acids. For the CDR3, the DNA is TGTGCCTTTCCTTCCCCTTGCGTACTGGGGGATGCGCAGGATAAACTCATCTTT. Its protein is CAFPSPCVLGDAQDKLIF.

This clone was counted only a few times. TCRdb has a much larger clone's protein, which differs at residue 14 from the translation of this DNA, likely because of a read error; what is shown is the protein translated from the DNA. J is TRDJ1 and V is TRDV1; possible D gene TRDD2, 7 bases. The germline V gene encodes CDR1 TSWWSYY and CDR2 QGS. The CDR3 contains 22 residues. The germline V and J ends were trimmed by 4 bases and 0 bases, with 33 bases remaining between them. In nucleotides, the CDR3 is TGTGCTCTTGGGGGAGGGCTTCCTAGCCCTAGAACGTACCGGGGGAACACCGATAAACTCATCTTT. As protein: CALGGGLPSPRTYRGNTDKLIF.

This clone has a handful of counts. A far larger clone is only one base removed, so a read error is likely. Other DNA variants within this sample encode the same CDR3. The J gene is TRDJ1, the V gene TRDV2; 9 nucleotides align to TRDD3. No J gene is reported in TCRdb; it was inferred here by comparing the DNA with germline. Germline CDR1 GEAIGNYY, CDR2 EKD. CDR3 length: 19 residues. CDR3 bases: TGTGCCTGTGACTCCTTCCGTACTGGGGGACCCCCGTACACCGACAAACTCATCTTT. This translates into CACDSFRTGGPPYTDKLIF.

On this clone itself: It is likely a read error: a sequence one base away is far more abundant. This same CDR3 is encoded by further DNA sequences in the sample. This rearrangement joins TRDV1 to TRDJ2; possibly TRDD3 for D (5 bases). TCRdb leaves out the J gene; it was filled in here by matching the DNA to germline. Germline CDR1 is TSWWSYY and CDR2 is QGS. The CDR3 is 21 residues long. V was trimmed by 2 bases and J by 4 bases, leaving 29 bases between them. CDR3 sequence: CALGEESYHEMGKGETAQLFF. In nucleotides, the CDR3 is TGTGCTCTTGGGGAAGAGTCGTACCATGAGATGGGCAAAGGGGAGACAGCACAACTCTTCTTT.

A few counts support this clone. This likely reflects a read error, since a far larger clone is one base away. This specimen includes other DNA sequences encoding the same CDR3. The rearrangement uses TRDV2 and TRDJ3; 12 bases are shared with TRDD3. TCRdb leaves out the J gene; it was filled in here by matching the DNA to germline. Germline V lookup: CDR1 GEAIGNYY, CDR2 EKD. CDR3 length: 18 amino acids. For the CDR3, the DNA is TGTGCCTGTGACTCGTACTGGGGGATACCCTGGGACACCCGGCAGATGTTTTTC. This translates into CACDSYWGIPWDTRQMFF.

There are a few counts of this clone. TCRdb has a much larger clone's protein, which differs at residue 3 from the translation of this DNA, likely because of a read error; what is shown is the protein translated from the DNA. The CDR3 here is CASDPVGLGDTSDKLIF. CDR3 nucleotide sequence: TGTGCCAGTGACCCCGTCGGTCTGGGGGATACATCCGATAAACTCATCTTT. The V call is TRDV2, the J call TRDJ1; 11 bases match TRDD3. TCRdb offers no J gene call, so here the DNA was matched to germline to obtain one. This CDR3 is built from 17 residues. The germline gives CDR1 GEAIGNYY, CDR2 EKD.

Regarding this clone: The likely explanation is a read error, given a far larger clone one base away. In the same sample, other DNA sequences code for this CDR3. The V call is TRDV1, the J call TRDJ1; 7 positions match TRDD3. As TCRdb names no J gene, one was assigned here on the basis of a DNA match to germline. This CDR3 is built from 14 residues. Germline V gene lookup returns CDR1 TSWWSYY and CDR2 QGS. The chain's CDR3 is CALGERIWGAKLIF. CDR3 nucleotide sequence: TGTGCCCTTGGGGAACGGATCTGGGGGGCTAAACTCATCTTT.

A note on this clone: TCRdb lists the protein of a much larger clone for this DNA, which differs at residue 7, so this is likely a read error; the protein given here is translated from the DNA itself. CDR3 residues: CALGVLVDAKLIF. Here the CDR3 DNA reads TGTGCTCTTGGGGTACTGGTGGACGCTAAACTCATCTTT. The rearrangement uses TRDV1 and TRDJ1; TRDD3 is a possible D gene (5 bases). The CDR3 is 13 amino acids. Germline V gene sequence: CDR1 TSWWSYY, CDR2 QGS. Trimming stripped 4 bases from V and 7 bases from J, with 13 bases between.

On this clone: With a much larger clone just one base away, this may be a read error. Other DNA sequences in the same sample also yield this CDR3. V gene TRDV1 combines with J gene TRDJ1; D may be TRDD2 (5 bases). TCRdb lists no J gene, so it was determined here by aligning the DNA to germline. Germline V gene data show CDR1 as TSWWSYY and CDR2 as QGS. The V and J ends lost 4 bases and 1 base respectively, with 40 bases between them. The CDR3 is made up of 24 amino acids. CDR3 in DNA: TGTGCTCTTGGGGTCCTTTCCCTACACGGTCTTTCCGGCCAGGGGCGACGATCCACCGATAAACTCATCTTT. Its translation: CALGVLSLHGLSGQGRRSTDKLIF.

In this sample, this clone turned up a few times. TCRdb's listed protein matches a much larger clone and diverges from this DNA's translation at residue 15, likely through a read error; the protein shown comes from the DNA. The chain joins TRDV1 to TRDJ1; 8 positions agree with TRDD3. The J gene was not available in TCRdb and was assigned here by matching the DNA to germline segments. Looked up from germline, CDR1 is TSWWSYY and CDR2 is QGS. The J segment lost 1 base and the V segment lost 4 bases, leaving 23 bases of the junction unmatched. There are 21 residues in the CDR3. The CDR3 DNA reads as TGTGCTCTTGGGGCGTACCTCCCGTCCTACGACCTCTGGGGGAGCACCGATAAACTCATCTTT. Encoded protein: CALGAYLPSYDLWGSTDKLIF.

Remarks on this clone: The protein recorded in TCRdb matches a much larger clone and deviates from this DNA's translation at residue 7, suggesting a read error; the protein here is obtained by translating the DNA. The genes are TRDV2 and TRDJ1; TRDD3 agrees at 9 bases. TCRdb records no J gene; here it was assigned by comparing the DNA to germline. The CDR3 loop spans 18 amino acids. Germline-derived CDR1 and CDR2 are GEAIGNYY and EKD. V was clipped by 3 bases and J by 0 bases; unmatched bases: 13. The CDR3 is CACDPRVDWGTNTDKLIF. DNA of the CDR3: TGTGCCTGTGACCCCCGAGTCGACTGGGGGACTAACACCGATAAACTCATCTTT.

This clone was counted only a few times. A read error likely explains why the TCRdb protein, taken from a much larger clone, differs from this DNA's translation at residue 3; the protein shown is translated from the DNA. This chain joins TRDV2 and TRDJ1, with 8 bases identical to TRDD3. TCRdb is silent on the J gene; assignment here came from matching the DNA to germline. The CDR3 loop spans 18 amino acids. Per the germline V gene, CDR1 is GEAIGNYY and CDR2 is EKD. Here the CDR3 reads CAYDLLGGPLEYTDKLIF. The CDR3 coding sequence is TGTGCCTATGACTTACTGGGGGGTCCTTTGGAGTACACCGATAAACTCATCTTT.

Comments on this clone: This likely reflects a read error, since a far larger clone is one base away. The same CDR3 can be traced to other DNA sequences in this sample. The V call is TRDV1, the J call TRDJ1; TRDD3 matches at 10 bases. TCRdb is silent on the J gene; assignment here came from matching the DNA to germline. V gave up 2 bases and J gave up 0 bases; unmatched junction bases: 24. Per germline, CDR1 TSWWSYY and CDR2 QGS. This CDR3 is built from 23 residues. The CDR3 protein is CALGEVLAPLGGYPGPYTDKLIF. The CDR3 coding sequence is TGTGCTCTTGGGGAAGTTCTGGCTCCCCTTGGGGGATACCCCGGGCCCTACACCGATAAACTCATCTTT.

In its sample, this clone was seen many times. The gene calls are TRDV1 and TRDJ1, with D maybe TRDD3 (5 bases). Germline V CDR1 and CDR2: TSWWSYY, QGS. Trimming removed 3 bases at V and 3 bases at J, with 17 bases between. This CDR3 region has 16 residues. The CDR3 nucleotides read TGTGCTCTTGGGGATAAGGGGGGTCATCCGTCCGATAAACTCATCTTT. Its protein product is CALGDKGGHPSDKLIF.

This clone turned up a few times. For this DNA, TCRdb reports the protein of a much larger clone, which diverges at residue 18, most likely from a read error; the protein presented here is translated directly from the DNA. The rearrangement joins TRDV1 to TRDJ1; D remains unclear. The J call is in doubt because the DNA end fits TRDJ2 better. The CDR3 is 19 amino acids. In germline, CDR1 is TSWWSYY, CDR2 QGS. In DNA, the CDR3 is TGTGCTCTTGGGGAATACCTTTCCGCAACCTCCTGGTACACCGATAAACTCTTCTTT. As protein: CALGEYLSATSWYTDKLFF.